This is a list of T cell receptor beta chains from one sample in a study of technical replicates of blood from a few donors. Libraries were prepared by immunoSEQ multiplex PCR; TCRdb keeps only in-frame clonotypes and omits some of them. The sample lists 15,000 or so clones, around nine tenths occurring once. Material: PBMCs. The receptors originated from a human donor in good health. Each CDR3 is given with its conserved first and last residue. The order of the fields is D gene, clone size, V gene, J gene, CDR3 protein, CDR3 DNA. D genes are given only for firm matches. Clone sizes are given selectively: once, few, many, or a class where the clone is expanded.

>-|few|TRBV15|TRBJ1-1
CATSRDNPNRAKGAFF
TGTGCCACCAGCAGAGATAATCCCAACAGGGCTAAAGGAGCTTTCTTT
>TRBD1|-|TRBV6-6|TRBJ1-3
CASSYSGGQGEDTIYF
TGTGCCAGCAGTTACTCAGGGGGACAGGGTGAGGACACCATATATTTT
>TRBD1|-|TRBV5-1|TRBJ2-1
CASRLTGAFSDEQFF
TGCGCCAGCAGGTTGACAGGGGCGTTTAGCGATGAGCAGTTCTTC
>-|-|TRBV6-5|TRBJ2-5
CASSYQSQETQYF
TGTGCCAGCAGTTACCAATCCCAAGAGACCCAGTACTTC
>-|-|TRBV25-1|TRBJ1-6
CASSEGRTDSSYNSPLHF
TGTGCCAGCAGTGAGGGCCGGACAGATAGCTCCTATAATTCACCCCTCCACTTT
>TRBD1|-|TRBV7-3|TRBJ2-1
CASSLAGQGARREQFF
TGTGCCAGCAGCCTTGCAGGACAGGGGGCCCGGAGGGAGCAGTTCTTC
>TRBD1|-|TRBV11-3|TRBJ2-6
CASSHSWDRAGANVLTF
TGTGCCAGCAGCCACTCATGGGACAGGGCAGGGGCCAACGTCCTGACTTTC
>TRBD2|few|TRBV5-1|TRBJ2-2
CASRTSGNTGELFF
TGCGCCAGCAGGACTAGCGGGAACACCGGGGAGCTGTTTTTT
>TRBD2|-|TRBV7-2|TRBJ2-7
CASSLASGPYEQYF
TGTGCCAGCAGCCTAGCTAGCGGTCCATACGAGCAGTACTTC
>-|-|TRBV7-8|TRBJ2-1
CASSLGDGAYNEQFF
TGTGCCAGCAGCTTAGGTGACGGAGCATACAATGAGCAGTTCTTC
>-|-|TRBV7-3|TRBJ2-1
CASSPFHPSEQFF
TGTGCCAGCAGCCCTTTCCACCCGAGTGAGCAGTTCTTC